One and the same sample provided the 27 T cell receptor beta chains below, sequenced in a study of T cell repertoires and HLA-DP antigens. After about 15 days, CD4+ cells were restimulated more than 20 h with the same allogeneic DPB1. Stimulation used HeLa cells expressing transduced HLA-DPA1/DPB1, HLA-DM, invariant chain and CD80. Produced via immunoSEQ multiplex PCR; TCRdb's table is partial and in-frame only. The sample lists nearly 2,500 clones, 70% to 75% occurring once. Input material: CD137- CD4+ T cells from cultured PBMCs. These receptors were taken from a man aged 60-69 years in good health and CMV-seronegative.

This chain joins TRBV7-9 and TRBJ2-3; D is unclear. The CDR3 length is 12 residues. The germline gives CDR1 SEHNR, CDR2 FQNEAQ (reference sequence). Trimming took 6 bases from V and 4 from J, leaving 8 bases between them. DNA for the CDR3: TGTGCCAGCAGTATTGGCCCAGATACGCAGTATTTT. This gives the protein CASSIGPDTQYF.

This clone is medium-sized (0.01 to 0.1%). The chain has TRBV6-5 and TRBJ1-5; maybe TRBD1 (5 bases). The CDR3 loop spans 13 amino acids. The V gene's germline CDR1 is MNHEY and CDR2 SVGAGI. V lost 6 bases and J lost 7, with 13 bases in between. The CDR3 DNA reads TGTGCCAGCAGCCCCAGGGTTAACCAGCCCCAGCATTTT. It specifies CASSPRVNQPQHF.

The genes are TRBV6-8 and TRBJ2-7; possible D gene TRBD2, 6 bases. Per germline, CDR1 MNHGY and CDR2 SAAAGT. V lost 6 bases to trimming and J lost 3 bases, with 12 bases between them. This CDR3 is built from 13 residues. CDR3 DNA: TGTGCCAGCAGCCAGACTAGTCTCTACGAGCAGTACGTC. Encoded protein: CASSQTSLYEQYV.

The CDR3 is CASSLAQGATYEQYF. The CDR3 nucleotides read TGTGCCAGCAGCTTAGCTCAGGGGGCCACCTACGAGCAGTACTTC. This sequence joins TRBV7-9 and TRBJ2-7; 8 bases align to TRBD1. The CDR3 is 15 amino acids. The V gene's germline CDR1 is SEHNR and CDR2 FQNEAQ (reference sequence). Trimming removed 0 bases from V and 2 bases from J; junction bases left unmatched: 3.

This clone ranks as large. The rearrangement links TRBV7-9 to TRBJ2-3; the D gene is possibly TRBD2 (6 bases). V was trimmed by 5 bases and J by 0 bases, leaving 15 bases between them. Per the germline V gene, CDR1 is SEHNR and CDR2 is FQNEAQ (reference sequence). The CDR3 has 16 residues. The CDR3 loop reads CASSPRGRASTDTQYF. Written as DNA, the CDR3 is TGTGCCAGCAGCCCCCGGGGGAGAGCCAGCACAGATACGCAGTATTTT.

Only one count was recorded for this clone. The chain combines TRBV5-6 with TRBJ2-7; D may be TRBD2 (6 bases). In germline, CDR1 is SGHDT, CDR2 YYEEEE. The V end lost 4 bases, the J end lost 3 bases, and 11 bases lay between the germline ends. This CDR3 region has 13 residues. In DNA form, the CDR3 reads TGTGCCAGCAGCCAGACTAGTCTCTACGAGCAGTACGTC. Protein product: CASSQTSLYEQYV.

The chain combines TRBV6-4 with TRBJ1-5; 9 bases are a match to TRBD1. Germline CDR1 MRHNA, CDR2 SNTAGT. Losses at the gene ends were 4 bases for V and 1 base for J; bases not matched to a gene: 2. This CDR3 is built from 15 residues. This CDR3 reads CASSGTGESNQPQHF. CDR3 DNA: TGTGCCAGCAGTGGGACAGGGGAAAGCAATCAGCCCCAGCATTTT.

The CDR3 DNA is TGTGCTAGTGGCCCCGAACGGGGGGAAACTGAAGCTTTCTTT. This sequence encodes CASGPERGETEAFF. J is TRBJ1-1 and V is TRBV12-5, with a weak D call TRBD1 (5 bases). V was shortened by 6 bases and J by 5 bases, with 16 bases between the two germline ends. The CDR3 contains 14 residues. From germline, CDR1 is LGHNT and CDR2 FRNRAP.

This clone came up a few times. The gene calls are TRBV28 and TRBJ1-1; unclear D gene. Germline-derived CDR1 and CDR2 are MDHEN and SYDVKM. The CDR3 consists of 11 residues. Trimming removed 4 bases at V and 6 bases at J, with 6 bases between. The CDR3 nucleotides read TGTGCCAGCAGTTCGGCTTCTGAAGCTTTCTTT. Its translation is CASSSASEAFF.

This chain links TRBV4-2 with TRBJ1-2; D not resolved. CDR1 LGHNA and CDR2 YNFKEQ come from the germline V gene. The V gene lost 5 bases and the J gene lost 8 bases, with 12 bases spanning the gap. CDR3 size: 12 residues. CDR3 nucleotide sequence: TGTGCCAGCAGCTTAGAGATAAGCGGCTACACCTTC. Translating it yields CASSLEISGYTF.

The chain is built from TRBV5-6 and TRBJ2-7; TRBD2 agrees at 11 bases. Trimming removed 1 base from V and 6 bases from J; junction bases left unmatched: 6. The germline V gene has CDR1 SGHDT and CDR2 YYEEEE. The CDR3 extends over 15 amino acids. The CDR3 region has the DNA TGTGCCAGCAGCTTGTTAGCGGGGGGGCCCAGCGAGCAGTACTTC. Residues: CASSLLAGGPSEQYF.

The chain is built from TRBV10-3 and TRBJ2-2; the D gene could be TRBD1 or TRBD2 (5 bases each). The CDR3 has 14 residues. V was clipped by 4 bases and J by 2 bases, with 8 bases between them. Germline V lookup: CDR1 ENHRY, CDR2 SYGVKD. This chain's CDR3 is CAISARDNTGELFF. DNA for the CDR3: TGTGCCATCAGTGCCCGGGACAACACCGGGGAGCTGTTTTTT.

This clone was picked up a small number of times. The chain joins TRBV2 to TRBJ1-4; 10 nucleotides align to TRBD1. V gave up 6 bases and J gave up 5 bases; unmatched junction bases: 3. Germline V CDR1 and CDR2: SNHLY, FYNNEI. The CDR3 consists of 14 residues. The CDR3 DNA follows: TGTGCCAGCAGACTGGGACAGGGGAATGAAAAACTGTTTTTT. The encoded protein is CASRLGQGNEKLFF.

The chain recombines TRBV6-1 with TRBJ2-3; no clear D. V was pared by 1 base and J by 1 base, with 6 bases between. Germline V gene sequence: CDR1 MNHNS, CDR2 SASEGT. The CDR3 runs 14 residues. CDR3: CASSEVGRTDTQYF. The CDR3 nucleotides read TGTGCCAGCAGTGAAGTGGGCCGCACAGATACGCAGTATTTT.

This clone was observed a few times. The chain joins TRBV14 to TRBJ2-1; 7 nucleotides align to TRBD2. J lost 8 bases, V lost 1 base, and 14 bases had no gene match. This CDR3 region has 17 residues. Germline V gene data show CDR1 as SGHDN and CDR2 as FVKESK. The CDR3 bases are TGTGCCAGCAGCCAAGTAGGAGGGAGGGCCATCAGGGATGAGCAGTTCTTC. Its protein product is CASSQVGGRAIRDEQFF.

The DNA for the CDR3 is TGTGCCAGCAGCTACCGGGACAGACGGTGGACTGAAGCTTTCTTT. Amino acids: CASSYRDRRWTEAFF. V and J are TRBV5-6 and TRBJ1-1; 7 bases are a match to TRBD1. V shed 3 bases and J 5 bases; nucleotides not matched to a gene: 10. This CDR3 comprises 15 residues. Germline-derived CDR1 and CDR2 are SGHDT and YYEEEE. Using reference TRBV5-6 and TRBJ1-1 for the parts outside the CDR3, the full variable domain is DAGVTQSPTHLIKTRGQQVTLRCSPKSGHDTVSWYQQALGQGPQFIFQYYEEEERQRGNFPDRFSGHQFPNYSSELNVNALLLGDSALYLCASSYRDRRWTEAFFGQGTRLTVV.

This chain links TRBV11-2 with TRBJ2-5, with 10 bases fitting TRBD2. The germline CDR1 and CDR2 sequences are SGHAT and FQNNGV. The CDR3 has 16 residues. V lost 8 bases to trimming and J lost 0 bases; unmatched junction nucleotides: 9. Here the CDR3 DNA reads TGTGCCAGCGGGCTAGCGGGGGCCAGTAACCAAGAGACCCAGTACTTC. The encoded protein is CASGLAGASNQETQYF.

This clone was found a few times. Other DNA sequences of this sample code for an identical CDR3. DNA for the CDR3: TGTGCCAGCTCACCACAGGGGGCTTTCTATGGCTACACCTTC. Its translation is CASSPQGAFYGYTF. The V gene is TRBV18, the J gene TRBJ1-2, with 7 bases fitting TRBD1. The germline gives CDR1 KGHSH, CDR2 LQKENI. Unmatched junction bases numbered 3, after V lost 1 base and J lost 4 bases. The CDR3 length is 14 residues.

The V gene is TRBV4-1, the J gene TRBJ2-1; 9 nucleotides align to TRBD2. J was trimmed by 7 bases and V by 3 bases; bases with no gene match: 16. CDR3 length equals 18 residues. The V gene's germline CDR1 is MGHRA and CDR2 YSYEKL. The CDR3 nucleotides are TGCGCCAGCAGCCAGGCTTATTTTAGGCTAGCGGGGTCTAATGAGCAGTTCTTC. Its translation: CASSQAYFRLAGSNEQFF.

The rearrangement links TRBV10-3 to TRBJ2-7, with TRBD2 as a possible D gene (6 bases). Deletions cut 10 bases from V and 3 bases from J, with 16 bases between. The germline V gene has CDR1 ENHRY and CDR2 SYGVKD. The CDR3 runs 13 residues. This CDR3 reads CASSQTSLYEQYV. The CDR3 nucleotides read TGTGCCAGCAGCCAGACTAGTCTCTACGAGCAGTACGTC.

The chain has TRBV21-1 and TRBJ2-7. TRBV21-1 is a pseudogene segment. The CDR3 consists of 16 residues. The CDR3 sequence: CASSRLEGDTSYEQYV. The CDR3 bases are TGTGCCAGCAGCAGATTGGAGGGGGACACATCCTACGAGCAGTACGTC.

The V gene is TRBV5-5, the J gene TRBJ2-7; possibly TRBD1 or TRBD2 for D (5 bases each). The germline gives CDR1 SGHKS, CDR2 YYEKEE (reference sequence). The length of the CDR3 is 16 residues. Trimming pared 4 bases from V and 0 bases from J, leaving 17 bases between. The CDR3 is CASSLDRGRSSYEQYF. The CDR3 bases are TGTGCCAGCAGCCTCGACCGGGGCCGGAGCTCCTACGAGCAGTACTTC.

The CDR3 coding sequence is TGTGCCAGTAGTCCCTCGGGAGTTAACTATGGCTACACCTTC. This sequence encodes CASSPSGVNYGYTF. The chain carries TRBV19 and TRBJ1-2; D is ambiguous. In germline, CDR1 is LNHDA, CDR2 SQIVND (reference sequence). V lost 5 bases and J 1 base, leaving 11 bases between the germline ends. The CDR3 is 14 amino acids.

The chain links TRBV9 to TRBJ2-3, with 12 bases aligning to TRBD1. The CDR3 is 16 residues long. Germline CDR1 and CDR2: SGDLS and YYNGEE. The ends lost 0 bases at V and 6 bases at J; junction bases unmatched: 5. The CDR3 protein is CASSVEGQGAWDTQYF. Written as DNA, the CDR3 is TGTGCCAGCAGCGTAGAGGGACAGGGGGCGTGGGATACGCAGTATTTT.

The chain carries TRBV5-1 and TRBJ2-5; perhaps TRBD1 as D (5 bases). V lost 2 bases, J lost 2 bases, and 10 bases lay in between. CDR1 and CDR2 from the germline V gene are SGHRS and YFSETQ. There are 14 residues in the CDR3. In nucleotides, the CDR3 is TGCGCCAGCAGCTTCGGCAAGGGGCAAGAGACCCAGTACTTC. This encodes CASSFGKGQETQYF.

For the CDR3, the DNA is TGCGCCAGCAGCCACGTCGACTCCGCCGGCAAGCAGTTCTTC. As protein: CASSHVDSAGKQFF. The genes are TRBV4-3 and TRBJ2-1; unclear D gene. This CDR3 contains 14 residues. The germline V gene encodes CDR1 LGHNA and CDR2 YSLEER. V gave up 3 bases and J gave up 11 bases, with 17 bases separating them.

On this clone itself: An end of the junction does not agree with germline; a read error may underlie this. This chain connects TRBV7-2 to TRBJ2-2; a possible D gene is TRBD1 (6 bases). CDR1 and CDR2 (germline): SGHTA, FQGNSA. CDR3 size: 15 residues. In DNA form, the CDR3 reads TGCGCCAGCAGCCAGGTGGGGGCGGGCACCGGGGAGCTGTTTTTT. Translation: CASSQVGAGTGELFF.